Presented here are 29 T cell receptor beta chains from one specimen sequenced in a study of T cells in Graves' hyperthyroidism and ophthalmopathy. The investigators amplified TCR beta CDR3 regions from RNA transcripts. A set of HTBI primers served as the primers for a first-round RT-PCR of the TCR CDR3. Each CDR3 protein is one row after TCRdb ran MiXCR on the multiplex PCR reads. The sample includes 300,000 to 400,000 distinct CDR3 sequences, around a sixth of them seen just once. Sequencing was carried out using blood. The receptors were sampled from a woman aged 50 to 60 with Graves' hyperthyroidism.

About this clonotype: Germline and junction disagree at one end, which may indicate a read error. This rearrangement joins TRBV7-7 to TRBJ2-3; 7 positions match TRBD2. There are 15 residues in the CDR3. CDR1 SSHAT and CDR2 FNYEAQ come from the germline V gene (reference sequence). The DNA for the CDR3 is TGTGCTAGCAGCTTAGGGGAGGGGCGCACAGATACGCAGTATTTT. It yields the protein CASSLGEGRTDTQYF. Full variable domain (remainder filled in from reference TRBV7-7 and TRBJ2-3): GAGVSQSPRYKVTKRGQDVTLRCDPISSHATLYWYQQALGQGPEFLTYFNYEAQPDKSGLPSDRFSAERPEGSISTLTIQRTEQRDSAMYRCASSLGEGRTDTQYFGPGTRLTVL.

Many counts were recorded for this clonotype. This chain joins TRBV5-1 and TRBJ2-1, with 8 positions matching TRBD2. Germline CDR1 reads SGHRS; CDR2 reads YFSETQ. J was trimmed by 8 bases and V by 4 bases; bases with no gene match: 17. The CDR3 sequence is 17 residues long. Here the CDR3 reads CASSPRVLVAGLYEQFF. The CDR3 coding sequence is TGCGCCAGCAGCCCGCGAGTGTTGGTAGCGGGATTGTATGAGCAGTTCTTC.

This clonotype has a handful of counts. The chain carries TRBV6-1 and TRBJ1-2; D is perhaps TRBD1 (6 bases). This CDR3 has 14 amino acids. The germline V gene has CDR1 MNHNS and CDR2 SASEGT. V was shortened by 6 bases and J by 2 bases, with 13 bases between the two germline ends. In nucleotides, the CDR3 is TGTGCCAGCAGGAGCCTTGACAGGAACTATGGCTACACCTTC. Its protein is CASRSLDRNYGYTF.

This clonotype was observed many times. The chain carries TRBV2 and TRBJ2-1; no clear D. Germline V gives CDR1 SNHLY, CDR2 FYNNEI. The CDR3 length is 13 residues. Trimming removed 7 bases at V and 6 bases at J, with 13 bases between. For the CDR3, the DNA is TGTGCCAGCAAGCTCTTAATCAGCAATGAGCAGTTCTTC. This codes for CASKLLISNEQFF.

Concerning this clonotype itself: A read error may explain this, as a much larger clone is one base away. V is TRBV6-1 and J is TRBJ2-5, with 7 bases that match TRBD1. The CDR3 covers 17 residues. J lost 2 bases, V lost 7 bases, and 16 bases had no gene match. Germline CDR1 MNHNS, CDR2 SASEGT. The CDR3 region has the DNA TGTGCCAGCACCCGATTCGGACTTCGGGACAGACAAGAGACCCAGTACTTC. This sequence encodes CASTRFGLRDRQETQYF.

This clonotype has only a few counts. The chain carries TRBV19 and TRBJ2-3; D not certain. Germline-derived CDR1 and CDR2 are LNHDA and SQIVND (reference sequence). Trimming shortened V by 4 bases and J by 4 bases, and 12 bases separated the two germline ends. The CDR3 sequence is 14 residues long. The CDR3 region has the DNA TGTGCCAGTAGTACGACCGCCGAACCAGATACGCAGTATTTT. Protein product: CASSTTAEPDTQYF. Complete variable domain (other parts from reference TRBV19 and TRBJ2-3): DGGITQSPKYLFRKEGQNVTLSCEQNLNHDAMYWYRQDPGQGLRLIYYSQIVNDFQKGDIAEGYSVSREKKESFPLTVTSAQKNPTAFYLCASSTTAEPDTQYFGPGTRLTVL.

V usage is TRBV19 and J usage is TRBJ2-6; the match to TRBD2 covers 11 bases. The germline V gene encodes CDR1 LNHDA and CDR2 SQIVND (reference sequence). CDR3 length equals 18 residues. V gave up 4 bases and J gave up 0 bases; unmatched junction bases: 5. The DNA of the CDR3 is TGTGCCAGTAGTAGGACTAGCGGGTCTAGCTCTGGGGCCAACGTCCTGACTTTC. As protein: CASSRTSGSSSGANVLTF.

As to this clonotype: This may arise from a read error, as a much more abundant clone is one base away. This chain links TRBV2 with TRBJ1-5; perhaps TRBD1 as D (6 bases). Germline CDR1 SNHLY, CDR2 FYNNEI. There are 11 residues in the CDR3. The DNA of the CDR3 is TGTGCCAGCAGTGATGGGGGGCCCAAGCATTTT. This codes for CASSDGGPKHF.

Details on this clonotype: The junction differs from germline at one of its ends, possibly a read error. The CDR3: CASSYGTGGTEELFF. CDR3 DNA: TGTGCCAGCAGTTACGGGACAGGGGGTACCGAGGAGCTGTTTTTT. This chain connects TRBV6-5 to TRBJ2-2; TRBD1 agrees at 11 bases. CDR1 and CDR2 from the germline V gene are MNHEY and SVGAGI. The CDR3 runs 15 residues.

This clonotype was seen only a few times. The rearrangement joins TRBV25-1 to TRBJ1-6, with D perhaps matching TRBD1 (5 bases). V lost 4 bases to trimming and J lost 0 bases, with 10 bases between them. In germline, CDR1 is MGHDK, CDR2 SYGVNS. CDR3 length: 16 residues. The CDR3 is CASSAPGSSYNSPLHF. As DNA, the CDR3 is TGTGCCAGCAGTGCCCCAGGGAGCTCCTATAATTCACCCCTCCACTTT.

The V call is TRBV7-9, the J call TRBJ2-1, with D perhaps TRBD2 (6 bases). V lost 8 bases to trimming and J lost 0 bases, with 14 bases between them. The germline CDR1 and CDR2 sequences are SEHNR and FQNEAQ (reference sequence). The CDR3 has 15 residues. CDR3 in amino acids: CASGRGIPSYNEQFF. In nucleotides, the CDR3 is TGTGCCAGCGGACGCGGGATTCCCTCCTACAATGAGCAGTTCTTC.

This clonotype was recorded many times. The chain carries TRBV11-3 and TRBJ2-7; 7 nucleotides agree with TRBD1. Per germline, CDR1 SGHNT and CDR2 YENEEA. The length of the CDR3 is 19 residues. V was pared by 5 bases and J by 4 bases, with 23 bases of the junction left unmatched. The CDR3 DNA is TGTGCCAGCAGCCCGCTATCCCCTCCGGTGACAGGGTTCGCGTACGAGCAGTACTTC. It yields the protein CASSPLSPPVTGFAYEQYF.

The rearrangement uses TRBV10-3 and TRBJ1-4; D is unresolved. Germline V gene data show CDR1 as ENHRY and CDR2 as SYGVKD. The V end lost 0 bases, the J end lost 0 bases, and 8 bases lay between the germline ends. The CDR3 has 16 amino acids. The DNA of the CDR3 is TGTGCCATCAGTGAGTCGTACGGAACAACTAATGAAAAACTGTTTTTT. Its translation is CAISESYGTTNEKLFF.

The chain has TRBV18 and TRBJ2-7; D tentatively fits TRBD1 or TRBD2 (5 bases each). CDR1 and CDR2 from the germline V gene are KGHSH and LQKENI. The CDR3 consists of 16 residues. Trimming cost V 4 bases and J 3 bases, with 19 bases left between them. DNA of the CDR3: TGTGCCAGCTCACAAGGGGCGATAGCTAGCAGCTACGAGCAGTACTTC. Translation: CASSQGAIASSYEQYF.

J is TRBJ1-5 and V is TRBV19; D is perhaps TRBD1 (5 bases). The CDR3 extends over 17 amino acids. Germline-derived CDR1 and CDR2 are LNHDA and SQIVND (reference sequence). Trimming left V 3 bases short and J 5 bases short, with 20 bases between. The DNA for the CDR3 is TGTGCCAGTAGTATTAGCTTGGGGGGGTTCGTCCATCAGCCCCAGCATTTT. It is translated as CASSISLGGFVHQPQHF.

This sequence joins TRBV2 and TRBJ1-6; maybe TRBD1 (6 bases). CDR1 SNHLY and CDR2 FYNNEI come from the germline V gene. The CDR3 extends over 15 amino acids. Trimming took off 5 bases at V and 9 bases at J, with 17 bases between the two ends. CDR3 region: CASSNRDFGVSPLHF. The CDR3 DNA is TGTGCCAGCAGTAACAGGGACTTCGGAGTTTCACCCCTCCACTTT.

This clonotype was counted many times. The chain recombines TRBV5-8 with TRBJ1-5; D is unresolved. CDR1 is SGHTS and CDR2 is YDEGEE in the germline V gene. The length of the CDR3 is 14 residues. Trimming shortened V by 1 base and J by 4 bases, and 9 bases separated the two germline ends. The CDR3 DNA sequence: TGTGCCAGCAGCTTGTCGTCGGGGAATCAGCCCCAGCATTTT. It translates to CASSLSSGNQPQHF.

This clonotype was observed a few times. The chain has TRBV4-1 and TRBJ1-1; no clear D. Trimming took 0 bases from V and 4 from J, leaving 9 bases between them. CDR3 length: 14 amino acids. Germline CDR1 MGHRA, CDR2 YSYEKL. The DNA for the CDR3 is TGCGCCAGCAGCCAAGACGAGACCCCCACTGAAGCTTTCTTT. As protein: CASSQDETPTEAFF.

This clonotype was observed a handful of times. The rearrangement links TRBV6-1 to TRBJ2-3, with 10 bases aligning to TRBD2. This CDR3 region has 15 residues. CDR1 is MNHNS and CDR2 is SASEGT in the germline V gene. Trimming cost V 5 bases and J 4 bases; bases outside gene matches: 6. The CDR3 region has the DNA TGTGCCAGCAGTCTAGCGGGAGTACCCCCAGATACGCAGTATTTT. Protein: CASSLAGVPPDTQYF.

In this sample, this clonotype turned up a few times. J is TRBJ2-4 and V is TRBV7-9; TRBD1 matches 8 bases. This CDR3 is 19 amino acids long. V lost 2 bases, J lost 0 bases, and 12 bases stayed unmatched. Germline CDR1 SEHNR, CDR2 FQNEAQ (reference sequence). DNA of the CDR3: TGTGCCAGCAGCTTATGGCAGGGGGCCTCCCTACTAGCCAAAAACATTCAGTACTTC. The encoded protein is CASSLWQGASLLAKNIQYF.

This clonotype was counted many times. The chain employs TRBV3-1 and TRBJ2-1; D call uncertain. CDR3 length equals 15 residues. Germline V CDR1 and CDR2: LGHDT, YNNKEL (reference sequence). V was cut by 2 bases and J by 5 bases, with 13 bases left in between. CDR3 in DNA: TGTGCCAGCAGCCAAAGAGGTTCAGGTCACAATGAGCAGTTCTTC. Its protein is CASSQRGSGHNEQFF.

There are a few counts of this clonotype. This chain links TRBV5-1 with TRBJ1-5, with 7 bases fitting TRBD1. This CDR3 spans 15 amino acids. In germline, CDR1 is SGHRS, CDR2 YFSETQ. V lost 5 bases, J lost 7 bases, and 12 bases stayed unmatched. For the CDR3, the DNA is TGCGCCAGCAGTTTAGGGGGCGGAGTAGGGCAGCCCCAGCATTTT. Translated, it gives CASSLGGGVGQPQHF.

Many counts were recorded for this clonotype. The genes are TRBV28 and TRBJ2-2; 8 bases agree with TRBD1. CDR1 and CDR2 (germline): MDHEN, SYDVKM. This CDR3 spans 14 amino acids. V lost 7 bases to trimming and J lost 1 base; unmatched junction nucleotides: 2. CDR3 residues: CASKGQGNTGELFF. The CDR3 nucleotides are TGTGCCAGCAAAGGACAGGGGAACACCGGGGAGCTGTTTTTT.

The CDR3 nucleotides read TGCGCCAGCAAGCCGGCCGGGACAGCAATTGAAAAACTGTTTTTT. The encoded protein is CASKPAGTAIEKLFF. This chain uses TRBV5-1 with TRBJ1-4, with TRBD1 matching over 7 bases. From germline, CDR1 is SGHRS and CDR2 YFSETQ. With V trimmed by 6 bases and J by 7 bases, 12 bases remained unmatched. This CDR3 region has 15 residues.

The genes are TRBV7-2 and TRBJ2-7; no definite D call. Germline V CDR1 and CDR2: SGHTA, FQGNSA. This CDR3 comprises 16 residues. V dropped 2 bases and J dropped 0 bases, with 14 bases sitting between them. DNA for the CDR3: TGTGCCAGCAGCTTAAGAGGTGGCTCGAGCTCCTACGAGCAGTACTTC. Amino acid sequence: CASSLRGGSSSYEQYF.

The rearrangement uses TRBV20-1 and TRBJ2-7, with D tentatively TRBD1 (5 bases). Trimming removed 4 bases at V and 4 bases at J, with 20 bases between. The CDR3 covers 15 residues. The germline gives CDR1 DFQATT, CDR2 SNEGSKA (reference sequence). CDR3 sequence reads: CSATTGYSDRYEQYF. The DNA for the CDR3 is TGCAGTGCTACAACAGGATACTCCGACCGATACGAGCAGTACTTC.

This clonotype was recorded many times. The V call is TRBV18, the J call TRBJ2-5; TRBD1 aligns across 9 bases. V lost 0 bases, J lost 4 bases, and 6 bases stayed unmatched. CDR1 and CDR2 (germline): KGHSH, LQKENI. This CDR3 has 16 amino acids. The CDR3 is CASSPPGTGSGETQYF. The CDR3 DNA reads TGTGCCAGCTCACCACCCGGGACAGGGAGTGGAGAGACCCAGTACTTC.

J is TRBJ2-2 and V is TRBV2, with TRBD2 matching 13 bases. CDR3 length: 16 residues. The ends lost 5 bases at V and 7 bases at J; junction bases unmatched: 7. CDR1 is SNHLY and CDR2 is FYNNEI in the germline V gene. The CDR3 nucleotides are TGTGCCAGCAGTCAACTAGCGGGAGGGCCTAACGGGGAGCTGTTTTTT. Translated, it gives CASSQLAGGPNGELFF.

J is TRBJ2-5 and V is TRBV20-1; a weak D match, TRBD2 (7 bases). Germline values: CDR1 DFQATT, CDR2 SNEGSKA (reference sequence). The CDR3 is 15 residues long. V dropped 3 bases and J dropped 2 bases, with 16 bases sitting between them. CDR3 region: CSASPGEGVQETQYF. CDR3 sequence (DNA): TGCAGTGCTAGCCCAGGGGAGGGAGTTCAAGAGACCCAGTACTTC.